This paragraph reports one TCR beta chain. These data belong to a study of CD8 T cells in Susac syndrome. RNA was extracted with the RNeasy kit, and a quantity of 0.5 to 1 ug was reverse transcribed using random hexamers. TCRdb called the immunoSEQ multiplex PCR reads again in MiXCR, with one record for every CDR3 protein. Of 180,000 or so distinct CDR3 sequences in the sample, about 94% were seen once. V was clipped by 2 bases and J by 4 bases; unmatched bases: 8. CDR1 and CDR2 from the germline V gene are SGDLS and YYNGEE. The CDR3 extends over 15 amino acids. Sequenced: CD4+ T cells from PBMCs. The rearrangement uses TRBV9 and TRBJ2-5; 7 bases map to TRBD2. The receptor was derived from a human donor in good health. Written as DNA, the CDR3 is TGTGCCAGCAGCGTCGACACTAGCGTGGGAGAGACCCAGTACTTC. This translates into CASSVDTSVGETQYF.